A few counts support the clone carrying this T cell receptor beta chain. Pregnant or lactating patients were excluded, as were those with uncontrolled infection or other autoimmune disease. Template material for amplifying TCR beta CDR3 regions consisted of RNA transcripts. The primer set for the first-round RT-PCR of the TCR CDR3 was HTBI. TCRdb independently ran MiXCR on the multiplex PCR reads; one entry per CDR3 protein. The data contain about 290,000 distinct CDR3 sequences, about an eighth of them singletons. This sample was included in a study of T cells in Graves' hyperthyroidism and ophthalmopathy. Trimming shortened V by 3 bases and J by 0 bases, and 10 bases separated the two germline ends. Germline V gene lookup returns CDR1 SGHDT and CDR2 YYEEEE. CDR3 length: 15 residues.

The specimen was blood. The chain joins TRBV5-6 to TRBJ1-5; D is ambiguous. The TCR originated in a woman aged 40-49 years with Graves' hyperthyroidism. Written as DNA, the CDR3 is TGTGCCAGCAGCTGGGGAAGGTCTAGCAATCAGCCCCAGCATTTT. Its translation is CASSWGRSSNQPQHF.